This T cell receptor beta chain derives from a study of tumor and adjacent non-tumor tissue in lung cancer. About the study: The patients, some ten men and about five women, were roughly 30 to 80 with stage I to III disease. Around 4.4 million productive TCRbeta reads were obtained per sample on average.

General study results and limits: Compared with tumor, normal lung showed significantly lower TCR diversity.

Note on this clonotype: What it binds is unknown. A much larger clone lies one base from this, so it may be a read error.

This CDR3 comprises 11 residues. Between the trimmed V and J ends, which lost 1 base and 9 bases, there was a span of 4 bases. CDR1 is SEHNR, CDR2 FQNEAQ, per germline (reference sequence). No cell sorting was done before RNA was extracted from the tissue. Distant lung tissue was collected more than 3 cm away from the tumor edge. Donors were chemotherapy-naive, newly diagnosed lung cancer surgical patients in China, August–late 2014. TCRbeta libraries were built with three rounds of nested PCR, modified from ARM-PCR. MiXCR was run by TCRdb on the multiplex PCR reads, yielding one entry per CDR3 protein. Of fewer than 45,000 distinct CDR3 sequences in the sample, 60% to 65% are singletons; the top ten hold roughly 19%.

Sequencing was done on a sample of distant non-tumor lung tissue. This chain connects TRBV7-9 to TRBJ1-5; D gene ambiguous. The TCR originated in a woman aged 40-49 years with non-small cell lung cancer. The CDR3 region is CASSLGGPQHF. In nucleotides, the CDR3 is TGTGCCAGCAGCTTAGGTGGGCCCCAGCATTTT. The whole variable domain, filled in from reference TRBV7-9 and TRBJ1-5, reads DTGVSQNPRHKITKRGQNVTFRCDPISEHNRLYWYRQTLGQGPEFLTYFQNEAQLEKSRLLSDRFSAERPKGSFSTLEIQRTEQGDSAMYLCASSLGGPQHFGDGTRLSIL.